This T cell receptor (beta chain) was sequenced for a study of patients and donors after allogeneic stem cell transplantation. This clonotype was seen at least ten times. TCRdb reprocessed the RT-PCR reads with MiXCR, giving one entry per CDR3 protein. The data contain around 82,000 distinct CDR3 sequences, 5% of them singletons. V lost 0 bases and J lost 3, with 14 bases in between. Looked up from germline, CDR1 is MGHRA and CDR2 is YSYEKL. The CDR3 extends over 16 amino acids. This rearrangement joins TRBV4-1 to TRBJ1-1; D not certain. Sequencing was done on a sample of blood, either unsorted or a sorted T cell fraction (not recorded which). This receptor was obtained from a human donor who was either an allogeneic HSCT recipient or a stem cell or donor lymphocyte infusion donor (not recorded which). It is not recorded whose cells these are; they may come from a transplant donor. CDR3 nucleotide sequence: TGCGCCAGCAGCCAAGATGGGCTTCCGGTTGACACTGAAGCTTTCTTT. This gives the protein CASSQDGLPVDTEAFF.